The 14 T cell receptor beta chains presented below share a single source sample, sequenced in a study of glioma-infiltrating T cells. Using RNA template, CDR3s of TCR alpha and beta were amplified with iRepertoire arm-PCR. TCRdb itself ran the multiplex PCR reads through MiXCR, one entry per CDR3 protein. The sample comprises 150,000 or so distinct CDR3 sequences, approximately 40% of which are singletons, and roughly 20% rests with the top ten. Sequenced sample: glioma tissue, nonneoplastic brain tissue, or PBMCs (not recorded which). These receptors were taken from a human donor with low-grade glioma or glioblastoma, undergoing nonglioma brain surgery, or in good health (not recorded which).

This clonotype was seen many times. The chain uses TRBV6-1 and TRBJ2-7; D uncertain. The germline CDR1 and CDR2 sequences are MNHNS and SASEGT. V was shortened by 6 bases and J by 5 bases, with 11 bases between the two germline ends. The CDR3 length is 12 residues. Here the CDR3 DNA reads TGTGCCAGCAGACGACTGAGTGACGAGCAGTACTTC. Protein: CASRRLSDEQYF.

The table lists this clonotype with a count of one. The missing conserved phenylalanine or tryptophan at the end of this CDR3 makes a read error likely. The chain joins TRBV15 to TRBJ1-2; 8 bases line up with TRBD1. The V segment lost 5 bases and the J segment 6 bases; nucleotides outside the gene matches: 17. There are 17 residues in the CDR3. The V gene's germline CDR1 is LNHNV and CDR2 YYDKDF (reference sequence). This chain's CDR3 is CATSVGQGIYWSDGYTS. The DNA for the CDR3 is TGTGCCACCAGCGTCGGACAGGGAATATATTGGAGTGATGGCTACACCTCC.

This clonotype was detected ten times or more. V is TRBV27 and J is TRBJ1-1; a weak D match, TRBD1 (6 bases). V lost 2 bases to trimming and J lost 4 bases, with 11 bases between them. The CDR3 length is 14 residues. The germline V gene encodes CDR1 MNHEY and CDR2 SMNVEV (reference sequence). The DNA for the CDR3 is TGTGCCAGCAGTTTAAGACAGGCTACCACTGAAGCTTTCTTT. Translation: CASSLRQATTEAFF.

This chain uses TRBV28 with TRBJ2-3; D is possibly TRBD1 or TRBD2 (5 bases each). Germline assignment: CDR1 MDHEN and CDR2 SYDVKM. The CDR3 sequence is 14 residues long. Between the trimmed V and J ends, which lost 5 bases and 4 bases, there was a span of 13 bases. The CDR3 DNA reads TGTGCCAGCAGTCCTCCCGGGGACGCAGATACGCAGTATTTT. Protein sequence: CASSPPGDADTQYF.

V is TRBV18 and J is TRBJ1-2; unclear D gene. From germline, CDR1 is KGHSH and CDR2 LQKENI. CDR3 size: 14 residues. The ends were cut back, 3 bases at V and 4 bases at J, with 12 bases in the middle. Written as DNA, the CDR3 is TGTGCCAGCTCACCGGGCAAGGTGCTCTATGGCTACACCTTC. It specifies CASSPGKVLYGYTF.

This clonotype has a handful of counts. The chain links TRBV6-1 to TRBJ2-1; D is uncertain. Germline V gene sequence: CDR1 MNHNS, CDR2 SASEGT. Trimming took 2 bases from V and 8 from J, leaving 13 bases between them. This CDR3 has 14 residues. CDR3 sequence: CASSETVRVYEQFF. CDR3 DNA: TGTGCCAGCAGTGAAACGGTCCGGGTTTATGAGCAGTTCTTC.

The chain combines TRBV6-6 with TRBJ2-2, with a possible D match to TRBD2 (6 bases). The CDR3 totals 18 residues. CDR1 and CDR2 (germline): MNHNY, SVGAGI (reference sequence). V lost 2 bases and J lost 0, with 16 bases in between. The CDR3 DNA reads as TGTGCCAGCAGTTACCCGAGCTACCCGGGAGCGAACACCGGGGAGCTGTTTTTT. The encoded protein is CASSYPSYPGANTGELFF.

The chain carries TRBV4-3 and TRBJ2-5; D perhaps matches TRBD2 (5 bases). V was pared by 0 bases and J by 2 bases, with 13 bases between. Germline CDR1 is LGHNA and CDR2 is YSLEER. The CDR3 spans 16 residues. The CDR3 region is CASSQDPRGPQETQYF. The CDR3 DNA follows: TGCGCCAGCAGCCAAGACCCTCGGGGTCCGCAAGAGACCCAGTACTTC.

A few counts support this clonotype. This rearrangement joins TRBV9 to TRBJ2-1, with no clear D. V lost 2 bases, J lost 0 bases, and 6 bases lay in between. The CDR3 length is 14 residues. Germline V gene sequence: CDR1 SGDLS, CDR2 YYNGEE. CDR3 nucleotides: TGTGCCAGCAGCGTCCTAAGCTCCTACAATGAGCAGTTCTTC. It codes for CASSVLSSYNEQFF.

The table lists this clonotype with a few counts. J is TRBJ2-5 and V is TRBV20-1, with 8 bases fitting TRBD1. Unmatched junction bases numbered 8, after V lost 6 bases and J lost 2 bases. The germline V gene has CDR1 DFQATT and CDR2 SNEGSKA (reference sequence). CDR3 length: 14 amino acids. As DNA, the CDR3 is TGCAGTGCCAGGACAGGGATGTCGCAAGAGACCCAGTACTTC. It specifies CSARTGMSQETQYF.

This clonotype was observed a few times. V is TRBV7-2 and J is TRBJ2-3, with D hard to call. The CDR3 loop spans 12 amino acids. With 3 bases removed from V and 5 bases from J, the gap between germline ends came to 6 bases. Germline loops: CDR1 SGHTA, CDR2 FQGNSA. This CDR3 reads CASSFFLDTQYF. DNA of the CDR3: TGTGCCAGCAGCTTTTTCCTAGATACGCAGTATTTT.

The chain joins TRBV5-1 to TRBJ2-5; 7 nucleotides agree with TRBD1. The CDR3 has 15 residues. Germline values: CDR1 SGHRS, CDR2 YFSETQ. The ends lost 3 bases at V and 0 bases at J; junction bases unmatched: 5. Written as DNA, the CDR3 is TGCGCCAGCAGCTCAGGGACAGAGTACCAAGAGACCCAGTACTTC. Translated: CASSSGTEYQETQYF.

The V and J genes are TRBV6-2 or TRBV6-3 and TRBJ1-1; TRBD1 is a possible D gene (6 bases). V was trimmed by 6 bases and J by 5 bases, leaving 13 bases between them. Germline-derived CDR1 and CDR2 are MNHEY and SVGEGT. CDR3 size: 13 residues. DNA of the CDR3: TGTGCCAGCAGATGGGGGGGCGGTACTGAAGCTTTCTTT. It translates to CASRWGGGTEAFF.

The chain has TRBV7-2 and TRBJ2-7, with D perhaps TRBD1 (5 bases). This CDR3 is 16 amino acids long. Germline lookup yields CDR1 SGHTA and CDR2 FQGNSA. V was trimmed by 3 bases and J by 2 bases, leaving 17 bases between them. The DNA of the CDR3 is TGTGCCAGCAGCTTCCAGACCCAGGGTTTAACCTACGAGCAGTACTTC. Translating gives CASSFQTQGLTYEQYF. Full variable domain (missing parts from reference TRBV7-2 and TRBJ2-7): GAGVSQSPSNKVTEKGKDVELRCDPISGHTALYWYRQSLGQGLEFLIYFQGNSAPDKSGLPSDRFSAERTGGSVSTLTIQRTQQEDSAVYLCASSFQTQGLTYEQYFGPGTRLTVT.